The clone carrying this T cell receptor (beta chain) was seen ten or more times. The sequenced template was RNA, covering the TCR beta CDR3 region. In the first round, RT-PCR was carried out with HTBI primers, and a multiplex PCR formed the second round. TCRdb passed the multiplex PCR reads through MiXCR, listing each CDR3 protein once. The sample holds 500,000 to 700,000 distinct CDR3 sequences, over 20% seen once. The entry originates in a study of Graves' ophthalmopathy and Graves' hyperthyroidism. The CDR3 runs 14 residues. Germline CDR1 is DFQATT and CDR2 is SNEGSKA (reference sequence). V gave up 6 bases and J gave up 7 bases; unmatched junction bases: 9.

This rearrangement joins TRBV20-1 to TRBJ1-6; 7 bases align to TRBD1. Sequencing used peripheral blood. This receptor was taken from a young woman with stable Graves' hyperthyroidism. Some clones in this sample may be carry-over from other donors' samples. Here the CDR3 reads CSASRGQSNSPLHF. Written as DNA, the CDR3 is TGCAGTGCCTCGAGGGGACAGTCCAATTCACCCCTCCACTTT.